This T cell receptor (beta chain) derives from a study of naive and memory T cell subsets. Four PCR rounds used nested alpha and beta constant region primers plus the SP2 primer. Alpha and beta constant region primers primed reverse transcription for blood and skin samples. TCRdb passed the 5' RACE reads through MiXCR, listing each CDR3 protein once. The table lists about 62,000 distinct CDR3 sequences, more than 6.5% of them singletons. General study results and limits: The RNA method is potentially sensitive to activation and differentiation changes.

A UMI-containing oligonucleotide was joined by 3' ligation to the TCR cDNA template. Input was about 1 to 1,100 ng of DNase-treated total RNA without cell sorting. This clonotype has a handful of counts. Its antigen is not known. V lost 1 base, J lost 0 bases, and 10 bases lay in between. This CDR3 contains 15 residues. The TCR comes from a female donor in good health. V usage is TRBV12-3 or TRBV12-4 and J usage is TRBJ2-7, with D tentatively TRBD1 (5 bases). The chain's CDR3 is CASSLGRTSSYEQYF. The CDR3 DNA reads TGTGCCAGCAGTTTAGGCAGGACAAGCTCCTACGAGCAGTACTTC.